The rows below give T cell receptor beta chains drawn from one sample of a study of CD8 T cells in Susac syndrome. TCRdb redid the calling of the immunoSEQ multiplex PCR reads with MiXCR, one entry per CDR3 protein. The sample holds a few hundred thousand distinct CDR3 sequences, 80% to 95% seen once. The specimen was CD8+ T cells from PBMCs. Receptors originate from a human donor with multiple sclerosis. Each CDR3 is given with its conserved first and last residue. The D gene is left open where the match is weak.

NA,TRBV21-1,TRBJ2-2,CASGRGTGDSGELFF,TGTGCCAGCGGGCGAGGGACAGGGGATTCTGGGGAGCTGTTTTTT
NA,TRBV7-9,TRBJ2-3,CASSFGDSTDTQYF,TGTGCCAGCAGCTTTGGGGACAGCACAGATACGCAGTATTTT
NA,TRBV7-9,TRBJ1-1,CASSLGGLGLGTEAFF,TGTGCCAGCAGCTTAGGTGGCCTAGGGTTGGGCACTGAAGCTTTCTTT
NA,TRBV7-6,TRBJ2-1,CASSLAGGFRNEQFF,TGTGCCAGCAGCTTAGCTGGGGGATTTAGAAATGAGCAGTTCTTC
NA,TRBV7-9,TRBJ2-7,CASSLGPHSSYEQYF,TGTGCCAGCAGCTTAGGACCGCACTCCTCCTACGAGCAGTACTTC
TRBD1,TRBV11-1,TRBJ2-7,CASSDGQESSYEQYF,TGTGCCAGCAGCGACGGACAGGAGAGCTCCTACGAGCAGTACTTC
NA,TRBV7-9,TRBJ2-2,CASSLNVGAAGELFF,TGTGCCAGCAGCTTAAACGTTGGGGCAGCCGGGGAGCTGTTTTTT
NA,TRBV2,TRBJ2-6,CASTPIGANVLTF,TGTGCCAGCACCCCTATCGGGGCCAACGTCCTGACTTTC
TRBD2,TRBV9,TRBJ2-3,CASSGPGLALADTQYF,TGTGCCAGCAGCGGTCCGGGACTAGCGCTGGCAGATACGCAGTATTTT
TRBD2,TRBV7-2,TRBJ2-4,CASSIPSGRDKNIQYF,TGTGCCAGCAGCATCCCTAGCGGGAGGGACAAAAACATTCAGTACTTC
NA,TRBV12-3/TRBV12-4,TRBJ1-1,CASSLSLSNTEAFF,TGTGCCAGCAGTTTATCCCTTTCAAACACTGAAGCTTTCTTT
TRBD2,TRBV11-1,TRBJ2-2,CASSLVLWTSGREETGELFF,TGTGCCAGCAGCTTAGTCTTGTGGACTAGCGGGAGAGAAGAGACCGGGGAGCTGTTTTTT
TRBD1,TRBV19,TRBJ2-7,CASSIAGTDDYEQYF,TGTGCCAGTAGTATCGCCGGGACAGACGACTACGAGCAGTACTTC
TRBD2,TRBV7-9,TRBJ2-5,CASRPGTSEGETQYF,TGTGCCAGCAGACCCGGGACTAGCGAGGGAGAGACCCAGTACTTC
TRBD1,TRBV10-3,TRBJ2-7,CAISEGASGGSYEQYF,TGTGCCATCAGTGAAGGGGCGTCAGGGGGCTCCTACGAGCAGTACTTC
TRBD1,TRBV9,TRBJ1-2,CASSGQGTNYGYTF,TGTGCCAGCAGCGGACAGGGCACTAACTATGGCTACACCTTC
NA,TRBV25-1,TRBJ1-2,CASSEYTQASGYTF,TGTGCCAGCAGTGAATATACCCAGGCCTCCGGCTACACCTTC
NA,TRBV20-1,TRBJ2-7,CSARDEPLSYEQYF,TGCAGTGCTAGAGACGAGCCCCTCTCCTACGAGCAGTACTTC
NA,TRBV2,TRBJ1-2,CASRGGSTGNFYGYTF,TGTGCCAGCAGGGGGGGGTCGACAGGAAACTTCTATGGCTACACCTTC
NA,TRBV5-6,TRBJ2-1,CASSFSPGHNEQFF,TGTGCCAGCAGCTTCTCACCGGGACACAATGAGCAGTTCTTC
NA,TRBV20-1,TRBJ1-5,CSAHETGNSNQPQHF,TGCAGTGCCCACGAGACAGGAAATAGCAATCAGCCCCAGCATTTT
TRBD2,TRBV7-9,TRBJ2-1,CASSLPRESSGHNEQFF,TGTGCCAGCAGCTTACCCCGGGAGTCTAGCGGACACAATGAGCAGTTCTTC
NA,TRBV21-1,TRBJ2-1,CASSVLAGEDNEQFF,TGTGCCAGCAGCGTACTAGCGGGGGAGGACAATGAGCAGTTCTTC
NA,TRBV12-3/TRBV12-4,TRBJ2-1,CASSRGGLKRSYNEQFF,TGTGCCAGCAGTCGCGGCGGGTTGAAACGCTCCTACAATGAGCAGTTCTTC
TRBD1,TRBV11-2,TRBJ2-1,CASSLVQGAIYNEQFF,TGTGCCAGCAGCTTGGTGCAGGGGGCAATCTACAATGAGCAGTTCTTC
TRBD2,TRBV4-1,TRBJ2-1,CASSQDPPLNLAGGLNEQFF,TGCGCCAGCAGCCAAGATCCCCCCCTGAACCTAGCGGGGGGCCTCAATGAGCAGTTCTTC
NA,TRBV29-1,TRBJ2-7,CSVVPGVAYEQYF,TGCAGCGTTGTACCAGGGGTAGCCTACGAGCAGTACTTC
TRBD1,TRBV29-1,TRBJ1-2,CSVVPQGGGYTF,TGCAGCGTGGTACCACAGGGGGGCGGCTACACCTTC